This T cell receptor (beta chain) was observed in a study of cytomegalovirus exposure and HLA in healthy donors. Regarding the study as a whole: Most TCR sequences were uncommon, yet certain public TCRs appeared in many donors. The classifier was said to identify cytomegalovirus status with high specificity and sensitivity.

PCR primers comprised 60 Vbeta and 13 Jbeta primers. Using immunoSEQ multiplex PCR, the repertoire was profiled, and TCRdb retains in-frame clones only, with some absent. The sample consists of around 150,000 clones, roughly 83% of them appearing once. A word on this clone: What it recognizes is unknown.

The sample comprised PBMCs. The clonotype was recovered from a man between 40 and 49 years old in good health and CMV-seropositive.

CDR3 protein: CSVRQGRWTDTQYF. In nucleotides, the CDR3 is TGCAGCGTTAGACAGGGGAGGTGGACAGATACGCAGTATTTT. This sequence joins TRBV29-1 and TRBJ2-3; TRBD1 aligns across 8 bases. CDR3 length: 14 amino acids. Per germline, CDR1 SQVTM and CDR2 ANQGSEA. V was clipped by 5 bases and J by 3 bases; unmatched bases: 7.